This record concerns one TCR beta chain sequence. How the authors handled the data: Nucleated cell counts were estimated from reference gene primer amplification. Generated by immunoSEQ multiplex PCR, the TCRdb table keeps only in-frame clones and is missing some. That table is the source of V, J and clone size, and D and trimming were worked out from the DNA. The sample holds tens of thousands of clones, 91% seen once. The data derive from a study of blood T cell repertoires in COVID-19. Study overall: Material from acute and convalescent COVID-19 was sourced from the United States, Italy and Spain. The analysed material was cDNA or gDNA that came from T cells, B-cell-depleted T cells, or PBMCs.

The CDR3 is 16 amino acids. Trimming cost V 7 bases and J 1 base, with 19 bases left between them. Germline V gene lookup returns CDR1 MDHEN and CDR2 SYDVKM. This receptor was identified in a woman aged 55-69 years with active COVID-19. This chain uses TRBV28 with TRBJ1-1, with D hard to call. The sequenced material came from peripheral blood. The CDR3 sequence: CASIPGGLVWNTEAFF. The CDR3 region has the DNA TGTGCCAGCATCCCGGGTGGTCTAGTATGGAACACTGAAGCTTTCTTT.